Each of the 11 T cell receptor beta chains below was sequenced from the same sample in a study of early T cells in non-severe SARS-CoV-2 infection. TCRdb re-analysed the 5' RACE reads in MiXCR, keeping a single row per CDR3 protein. The data contain around 27,000 distinct CDR3 sequences, around 3% of them singletons. Sequencing used whole blood. These receptors were taken from an adult who was a healthcare worker with PCR-confirmed SARS-CoV-2 infection or an uninfected control (not recorded which).

In its sample, this clonotype was seen many times. The chain is built from TRBV20-1 and TRBJ2-3, with 10 bases fitting TRBD2. V lost 6 bases and J lost 6; bases outside the gene matches: 15. This CDR3 contains 16 residues. The germline V gene encodes CDR1 DFQATT and CDR2 SNEGSKA (reference sequence). The CDR3, as DNA: TGCAGTGCCCCAATCGTACTAGCGGGGCGGGGGGATACGCAGTATTTT. Its translation is CSAPIVLAGRGDTQYF.

This clonotype was picked up many times. V gene TRBV27 combines with J gene TRBJ2-6, with 10 bases matching TRBD2. The CDR3 consists of 20 residues. Germline trimming cut 6 bases from V and 0 bases from J; bases unmatched to any gene: 14. Germline V gene data show CDR1 as MNHEY and CDR2 as SMNVEV (reference sequence). The CDR3 region has the DNA TGTGCCAGCAGCAAGTGGCCTATAGCGGGGGGACTCTCTGGGGCCAACGTCCTGACTTTC. Protein product: CASSKWPIAGGLSGANVLTF.

In this sample, this clonotype turned up many times. The J gene is TRBJ1-3, the V gene TRBV4-2; the D is unclear. V was clipped by 4 bases and J by 4 bases, with 14 bases between them. Germline values: CDR1 LGHNA, CDR2 YNFKEQ. The CDR3 runs 15 residues. CDR3 sequence: CASSPLESSGNTIYF. For the CDR3, the DNA is TGTGCCAGCAGCCCCCTGGAGTCGTCCGGAAACACCATATATTTT.

This clonotype came up many times. The chain joins TRBV14 to TRBJ2-7; TRBD2 matches at 7 bases. The CDR3 loop spans 15 amino acids. The germline CDR1 and CDR2 sequences are SGHDN and FVKESK. The CDR3 reads CASSQGRGNTYEQYV. In DNA, the CDR3 is TGTGCCAGCAGTCAAGGGCGGGGGAACACCTACGAGCAGTACGTC.

This clonotype was seen more than once but under ten times. This chain connects TRBV29-1 to TRBJ1-4; 10 bases are a match to TRBD1. Germline V gene data show CDR1 as SQVTM and CDR2 as ANQGSEA. With V trimmed by 6 bases and J by 7 bases, 2 bases remained unmatched. The CDR3 contains 12 residues. CDR3 residues: CSVRQGAEKLFF. The CDR3 DNA sequence: TGCAGCGTCCGACAGGGGGCTGAAAAACTGTTTTTT.

This clonotype was detected many times. This chain joins TRBV18 and TRBJ2-7, with D perhaps TRBD2 (6 bases). V was clipped by 1 base and J by 5 bases, with 12 bases between them. Germline CDR1 is KGHSH and CDR2 is LQKENI. The CDR3 sequence is 14 residues long. The CDR3: CASSPLGGSHEQYV. The DNA of the CDR3 is TGTGCCAGCTCACCACTGGGGGGATCACACGAGCAGTACGTC.

By proportion, this clonotype is medium-sized. The chain recombines TRBV12-3 or TRBV12-4 with TRBJ1-1, with TRBD1 matching over 9 bases. The CDR3 extends over 15 amino acids. Losses at the gene ends were 4 bases for V and 6 bases for J; bases not matched to a gene: 9. The CDR3 region is CASSSPADRGAEAFF. As DNA, the CDR3 is TGTGCCAGCAGTTCACCGGCGGACAGGGGAGCTGAAGCTTTCTTT.

Ten or more counts support this clonotype. The rearrangement uses TRBV6-1 and TRBJ2-4; 9 positions match TRBD2. Germline CDR1 reads MNHNS; CDR2 reads SASEGT. The CDR3 has 16 amino acids. Trimming took 2 bases from V and 7 from J; bases not matched to a gene: 9. The CDR3 DNA sequence: TGTGCCAGCAGTGAACTCCTGGGTAGCGGGGGTAACATTCAGTACTTC. This translates into CASSELLGSGGNIQYF.

This clonotype appeared many times. V gene TRBV7-3 combines with J gene TRBJ2-5; 8 bases match TRBD1. Germline trimming cut 3 bases from V and 5 bases from J; bases unmatched to any gene: 8. The CDR3 totals 15 residues. The germline gives CDR1 SGHTA, CDR2 FQGTGA. CDR3 residues: CASSLTGVGLETQYF. The CDR3 DNA follows: TGTGCCAGCAGCTTGACAGGGGTCGGGTTGGAGACCCAGTACTTC.

This clonotype was recorded many times. The chain combines TRBV20-1 with TRBJ1-2; maybe TRBD1 (5 bases). The V end lost 3 bases, the J end lost 7 bases, and 12 bases lay between the germline ends. This CDR3 is built from 12 residues. Per germline, CDR1 DFQATT and CDR2 SNEGSKA (reference sequence). CDR3 sequence (DNA): TGCAGTGCTAGTGTAGGTACAGGTGGCTACACCTTC. Protein sequence: CSASVGTGGYTF.

In its sample, this clonotype was seen many times. The chain combines TRBV30 with TRBJ1-5; D not resolved. This CDR3 has 14 residues. Trimming removed 0 bases at V and 3 bases at J, with 9 bases between. The V gene's germline CDR1 is GTSNPN and CDR2 SVGIG (reference sequence). The DNA for the CDR3 is TGTGCCTGGAGTGTAGGGTCAGTCAATCAGCCCCAGCATTTT. This gives the protein CAWSVGSVNQPQHF.